This TCR beta chain was profiled in a study of Ad26.COV2.S vaccination and SARS-CoV-2 variants. V was shortened by 4 bases and J by 9 bases, with 14 bases between the two germline ends. Germline assignment: CDR1 SGHRS and CDR2 YFSETQ. The CDR3 runs 14 residues. This table comes from immunoSEQ multiplex PCR, and its TCRdb copy is limited to in-frame clones, with some not included. The table lists about 140,000 clones, about nine tenths of them singletons. The input for sequencing was peripheral blood, taken after recovery from COVID-19. This TCR was sampled from a human donor who had recovered from COVID-19. The V and J genes are TRBV5-1 and TRBJ1-6; the D gene is possibly TRBD1 (5 bases). CDR3 in amino acids: CASSLTVRGSPLHF. CDR3 nucleotide sequence: TGCGCCAGCAGCCTGACAGTTAGAGGTTCACCCCTCCACTTT.